This T cell receptor beta chain appears in the sequencing data of a study of T-cell memory formation after mild COVID-19 listed by TCRdb under 2021. Some background on the complete study: Most TCR sequence clusters were specific to one of the two donors. Longitudinal TCRalpha and TCRbeta repertoire sequencing tracked T-cell clones expanding and contracting after mild COVID-19 in a couple of donors. Two young, previously healthy adult volunteers made up the cohort, one male and one female.

V lost 1 base and J lost 3 bases; the stretch between them is 13 bases long. There are 16 amino acids in the CDR3, from cysteine to phenylalanine inclusive. Only the CDR3 DNA stays, 48 bases, in frame from base 1. CDR1 and CDR2, per the germline V gene, are SGHTA and FQGNSA. Ficoll-Paque density gradient centrifugation was the method used to isolate PBMCs. Data came from an Illumina NovaSeq 6000. cDNA libraries for TCRalpha and TCRbeta were prepared by 5'RACE using constant-segment primers, with sample barcodes and unique molecular identifiers added. Trizol reagent was used to extract RNA from every sample. Libraries were amplified in two PCR steps, with a second sample barcode and Illumina TruSeq adapters added in the second step. Sequencing of libraries was performed on an Illumina NovaSeq with 2 x 150 bp paired-end reads. As for the original processing: With migec v1.2.7, reads were demultiplexed and then collapsed into UMI-guided consensus sequences. Using mixcr v2.1.11, UMI consensuses were aligned to TRA and TRB V and J templates and then assembled into clonotypes. Expanded or contracted clonotypes were those called significant by both edgeR and NoisET, with noise models trained on biological replicates. For edgeR calls, the cutoffs were a false discovery rate-adjusted p below 0.01 and a log2 fold-change threshold of 1. As an exploratory analysis of dynamics, PCA with hierarchical clustering was applied to max-normalized trajectories of the 1000 most abundant clonotypes. Separately sequenced CD4+ and CD8+ repertoires were used to assign the CD4 or CD8 phenotype of responding clones. In-frame beta chains were kept once TCRdb had trimmed the public reads at Q25 with fastp and called clones with MiXCR. Identical CDR3 protein sequences are pooled into one entry, listed with their most common genes and DNA. These V and J calls originate from TCRdb's pipeline instead of the authors' own analysis. For this sample there are 200,000 to 250,000 distinct CDR3 sequences; roughly 10% appear just once. Roughly a fifth of the sample lies in the top ten.

Study-wide conclusions, independent of this receptor: The detection of some responding clones in pre-infection memory suggests that pre-existing cross-reactive memory T cells joined the SARS-CoV-2 response. Clones contracting from day 15 to 85 had balanced CD4/CD8 phenotypes, while a second wave expanding from day 15 to 37 was biased towards CD4+. Contracting CD4+ clones were found mainly in CM and EM memory subsets, while CD8+ clones were enriched in EMRA. The study covered only two mild cases, and larger cohorts including severe cases with pre-infection samples were considered necessary. SARS-CoV-2 specificity was not confirmed for the second-wave clones peaking on day 37.

This clonotype has ten or more counts. Its antigen is unknown. Base qualities were left out, and no much larger clone turns up one base away. The V gene is TRBV7-2 and the J gene is TRBJ1-5, and perhaps TRBD1 as D gene, on 5 matching bases. Sequences were obtained from PBMCs or a T cell subset sorted from them (not recorded which). The clonotype was recovered from a man younger than 35 who had mild COVID-19 (a few samples of this study predate the infection). The sample titles of this study are shuffled in the database, so cell type and time point are left out; the donor was told from shared clones. The CDR3 region has the sequence CASSLVGGNTNQPQHF. The nucleotide sequence is given as TGTGCCAGCAGCTTAGTTGGGGGAAACACCAATCAGCCCCAGCATTTT.